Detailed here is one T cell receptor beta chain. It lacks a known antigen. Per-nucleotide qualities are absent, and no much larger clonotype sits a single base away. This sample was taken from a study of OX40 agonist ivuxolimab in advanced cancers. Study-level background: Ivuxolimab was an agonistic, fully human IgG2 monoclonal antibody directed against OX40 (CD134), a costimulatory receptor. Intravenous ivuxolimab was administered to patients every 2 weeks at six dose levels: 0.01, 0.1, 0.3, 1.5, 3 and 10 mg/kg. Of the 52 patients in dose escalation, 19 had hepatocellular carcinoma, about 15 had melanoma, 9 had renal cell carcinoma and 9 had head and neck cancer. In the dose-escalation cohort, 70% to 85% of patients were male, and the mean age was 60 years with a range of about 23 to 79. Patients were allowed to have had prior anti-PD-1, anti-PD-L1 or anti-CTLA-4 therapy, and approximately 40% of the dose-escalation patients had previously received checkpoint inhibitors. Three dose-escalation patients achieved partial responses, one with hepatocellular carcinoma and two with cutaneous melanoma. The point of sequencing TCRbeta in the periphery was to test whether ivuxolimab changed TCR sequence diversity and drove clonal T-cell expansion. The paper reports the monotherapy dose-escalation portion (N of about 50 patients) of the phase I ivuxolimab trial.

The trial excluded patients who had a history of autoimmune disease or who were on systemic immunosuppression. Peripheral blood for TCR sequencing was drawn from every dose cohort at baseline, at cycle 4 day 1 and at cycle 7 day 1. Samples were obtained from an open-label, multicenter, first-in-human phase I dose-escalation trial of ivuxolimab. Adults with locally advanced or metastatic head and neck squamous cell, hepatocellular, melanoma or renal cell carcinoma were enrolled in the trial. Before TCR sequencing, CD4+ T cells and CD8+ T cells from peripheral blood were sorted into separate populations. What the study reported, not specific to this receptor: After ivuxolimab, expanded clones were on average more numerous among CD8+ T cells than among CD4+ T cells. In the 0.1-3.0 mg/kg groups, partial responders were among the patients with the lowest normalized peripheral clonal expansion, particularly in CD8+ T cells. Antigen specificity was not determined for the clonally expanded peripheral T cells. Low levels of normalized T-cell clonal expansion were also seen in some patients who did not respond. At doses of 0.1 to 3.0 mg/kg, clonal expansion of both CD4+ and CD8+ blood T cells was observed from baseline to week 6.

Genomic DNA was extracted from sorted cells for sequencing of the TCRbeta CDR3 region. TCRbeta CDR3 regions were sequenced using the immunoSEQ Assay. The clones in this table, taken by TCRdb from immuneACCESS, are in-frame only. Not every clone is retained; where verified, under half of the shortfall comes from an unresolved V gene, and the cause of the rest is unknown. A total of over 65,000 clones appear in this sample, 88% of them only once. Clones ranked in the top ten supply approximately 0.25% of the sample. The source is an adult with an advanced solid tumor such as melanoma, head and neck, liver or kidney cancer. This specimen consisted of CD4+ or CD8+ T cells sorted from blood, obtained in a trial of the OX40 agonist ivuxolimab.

Here the CDR3 is given as CASSLFGSSYNEQFF. Here is the DNA: TGTGCCAGCAGCTTATTTGGGAGCTCCTACAATGAGCAGTTCTTC. This chain is built from TRBV7-2 and TRBJ2-1, and perhaps TRBD2 as D gene, on 5 matching bases. Trimming takes 2 bases from V and 0 bases from J, and the germline ends sit 8 bases apart. The germline V gene yields SGHTA for CDR1 and FQGNSA for CDR2. From the cysteine through the phenylalanine, the CDR3 covers 15 amino acids. Left in the record is the CDR3 DNA by itself, 45 bases read in frame from the first base.